The 11 T cell receptor beta chains listed next were all sequenced from one sample in a study of graft-versus-host responses after intestinal transplantation. What these receptors recognize is not known. Profiled with immunoSEQ multiplex PCR; TCRdb holds only in-frame clones, not every one. The sample lists about 130,000 clones; around 90% were seen once. The sequencing here drew on unstimulated CD4+ T cells sorted from spleen or lymph node cells, taken before intestinal transplant. The source of these receptors is a human donor who received an intestinal transplant.

The chain joins TRBV4-2 to TRBJ2-7; weak D call: TRBD2 (5 bases). The CDR3 covers 14 residues. Germline loops: CDR1 LGHNA, CDR2 YNFKEQ. V dropped 4 bases and J dropped 2 bases, with 12 bases sitting between them. CDR3 coding DNA: TGTGCCAGCAGCCGAGAACTAGATCCCTACGAGCAGTACTTC. It specifies CASSRELDPYEQYF.

The rearrangement uses TRBV18 and TRBJ2-1, with 10 positions matching TRBD2. Germline CDR1 and CDR2: KGHSH and LQKENI. With 3 bases clipped from V and 3 bases from J, the junction kept 11 bases outside the gene matches. The CDR3 loop spans 18 amino acids. The DNA for the CDR3 is TGTGCCAGCTCACCCATACCGCCTAGCGGGAGTTACTACAATGAGCAGTTCTTC. Protein sequence: CASSPIPPSGSYYNEQFF.

This chain links TRBV7-6 with TRBJ2-2, with 8 bases fitting TRBD2. The CDR3 totals 16 residues. Trimming at V came to 2 bases and at J to 2 bases, leaving 4 bases not matched to a gene. Germline V gives CDR1 SGHVS, CDR2 FNYEAQ. This CDR3 reads CASSLTGTSNTGELFF. CDR3 bases: TGTGCCAGCAGCTTAACCGGGACTAGTAACACCGGGGAGCTGTTTTTT.

This clone was recorded only once. The V gene is TRBV10-3, the J gene TRBJ2-3, with 12 positions matching TRBD2. With 8 bases clipped from V and 0 bases from J, the junction kept 9 bases outside the gene matches. CDR3 size: 17 residues. Germline V gives CDR1 ENHRY, CDR2 SYGVKD. CDR3 bases: TGTGCCATCGCCACCCTAGCGGGAGGGGCTAGCACAGATACGCAGTATTTT. Encoded protein: CAIATLAGGASTDTQYF.

The chain couples TRBV2 to TRBJ2-1, with unresolved D. This CDR3 region has 16 residues. The germline CDR1 and CDR2 sequences are SNHLY and FYNNEI. Trimming took 4 bases from V and 0 from J, leaving 13 bases between them. The CDR3 sequence is CASSALPWGSYNEQFF. CDR3 nucleotide sequence: TGTGCCAGCAGTGCTCTCCCTTGGGGCTCCTACAATGAGCAGTTCTTC.

The J gene is TRBJ1-1, the V gene TRBV28, with 12 bases identical to TRBD1. From germline, CDR1 is MDHEN and CDR2 SYDVKM. CDR3 length equals 18 residues. Losses at the gene ends were 2 bases for V and 0 bases for J; bases not matched to a gene: 7. The CDR3 sequence: CASSLGTGGTYVNTEAFF. Here the CDR3 DNA reads TGTGCCAGCAGTTTAGGGACAGGGGGCACGTATGTGAACACTGAAGCTTTCTTT.

The chain carries TRBV27 and TRBJ2-7; 10 nucleotides align to TRBD2. V gave up 2 bases and J gave up 1 base; unmatched junction bases: 2. CDR1 is MNHEY, CDR2 SMNVEV, per germline (reference sequence). This CDR3 has 15 amino acids. The CDR3 DNA follows: TGTGCCAGCAGTTTAGGACTAGCGGATTCCTACGAGCAGTACTTC. Its protein is CASSLGLADSYEQYF.

The rearrangement links TRBV5-5 to TRBJ1-5; D is unclear. The CDR3 spans 14 residues. Germline values: CDR1 SGHKS, CDR2 YYEKEE (reference sequence). V gave up 0 bases and J gave up 3 bases, with 7 bases separating them. The CDR3 region is CASSLDSPNQPQHF. The CDR3 DNA reads as TGTGCCAGCAGCTTGGACAGCCCCAATCAGCCCCAGCATTTT.

This chain uses TRBV7-9 with TRBJ1-1; no definite D call. V gave up 5 bases and J gave up 4 bases, with 11 bases separating them. Germline loops: CDR1 SEHNR, CDR2 FQNEAQ (reference sequence). There are 13 residues in the CDR3. Here the CDR3 reads CASSPSPGTEAFF. Written as DNA, the CDR3 is TGTGCCAGCAGCCCCTCCCCAGGCACTGAAGCTTTCTTT.

The gene calls are TRBV5-1 and TRBJ2-5; 9 positions match TRBD1. The germline V gene encodes CDR1 SGHRS and CDR2 YFSETQ. With V trimmed by 5 bases and J by 4 bases, 0 bases remained unmatched. The CDR3 is made up of 12 amino acids. Written as DNA, the CDR3 is TGCGCCAGCAGGACAGGGGGAGAGACCCAGTACTTC. Its translation: CASRTGGETQYF. The full variable domain, in which reference TRBV5-1 and TRBJ2-5 provide the parts outside the CDR3, is KAGVTQTPRYLIKTRGQQVTLSCSPISGHRSVSWYQQTPGQGLQFLFEYFSETQRNKGNFPGRFSGRQFSNSRSEMNVSTLELGDSALYLCASRTGGETQYFGPGTRLLVL.

The chain is built from TRBV18 and TRBJ1-5; no clear D. Germline lookup yields CDR1 KGHSH and CDR2 LQKENI. The V and J ends lost 3 bases and 7 bases respectively, with 7 bases between them. This CDR3 is 12 amino acids long. The CDR3 bases are TGTGCCAGCTCACCTCTCGGGCAGCCCCAGCATTTT. Translated, it gives CASSPLGQPQHF.